A single sample gave rise to the 13 T cell receptor beta chains below, sequenced in a study of blood T cell repertoires in COVID-19. Clones were read by immunoSEQ multiplex PCR, and TCRdb kept only the in-frame ones, dropping some. The table has hundreds of thousands of clones, 87% seen once; the top ten hold around 1.5%. Material for sequencing was peripheral blood. The receptors shown here come from a woman between 40 and 55 years old who had recovered from COVID-19.

This chain links TRBV12-3 or TRBV12-4 with TRBJ2-3; the match to TRBD2 covers 9 bases. The CDR3 totals 12 residues. CDR3 loop: CAGGGETDTQYF. In DNA, the CDR3 is TGTGCAGGCGGGGGGGAAACAGATACGCAGTATTTT.

This chain joins TRBV5-1 and TRBJ2-3; D may be TRBD2 (6 bases). This CDR3 has 15 residues. V gave up 1 base and J gave up 2 bases, with 11 bases separating them. CDR1 is SGHRS and CDR2 is YFSETQ in the germline V gene. The DNA of the CDR3 is TGCGCCAGCAGCTTGAACGCGGGGAACACAGATACGCAGTATTTT. This encodes CASSLNAGNTDTQYF.

The chain is built from TRBV7-2 and TRBJ1-2, with 7 bases that match TRBD1. Trimming removed 0 bases from V and 4 bases from J; junction bases left unmatched: 14. Germline-derived CDR1 and CDR2 are SGHTA and FQGNSA. This CDR3 has 18 amino acids. The chain's CDR3 is CASSLALPDREGLYGYTF. The CDR3 region has the DNA TGTGCCAGCAGCTTAGCCCTACCAGACAGGGAAGGGCTCTATGGCTACACCTTC.

The V gene is TRBV9, the J gene TRBJ2-1; 9 nucleotides agree with TRBD2. This CDR3 spans 16 amino acids. Per germline, CDR1 SGDLS and CDR2 YYNGEE. The trim removed 0 bases at V and 8 bases at J, leaving 9 bases unmatched. The CDR3, as DNA: TGTGCCAGCAGCGTAGACGCGACTAGCGGTATTTATGAGCAGTTCTTC. It is translated as CASSVDATSGIYEQFF.

This chain uses TRBV6-2 or TRBV6-3 with TRBJ2-1, with 8 bases aligning to TRBD2. The CDR3 is made up of 15 amino acids. Germline assignment: CDR1 MNHEY and CDR2 SVGEGT. V was clipped by 6 bases and J by 0 bases; unmatched bases: 4. CDR3 sequence (DNA): TGTGCCAGCAGCCCCGGGGGGGCCTCCTACAATGAGCAGTTCTTC. It codes for CASSPGGASYNEQFF.

The J gene is TRBJ2-6, the V gene TRBV25-1; 8 bases are a match to TRBD1. Germline-derived CDR1 and CDR2 are MGHDK and SYGVNS. The CDR3 has 18 amino acids. With V trimmed by 6 bases and J by 0 bases, 10 bases remained unmatched. CDR3 bases: TGTGCCAGCAGGGAGGGGCAGGGGGCTTTCTCTGGGGCCAACGTCCTGACTTTC. Its protein is CASREGQGAFSGANVLTF.

V and J are TRBV6-5 and TRBJ1-5, with 7 positions matching TRBD1. The CDR3 loop spans 14 amino acids. The V gene's germline CDR1 is MNHEY and CDR2 SVGAGI. V dropped 6 bases and J dropped 7; count of bases not matched to a gene: 9. CDR3 nucleotides: TGTGCCAGCAGACCAACAGGGGATCACCAGCCCCAGCATTTT. It is translated as CASRPTGDHQPQHF.

This chain connects TRBV4-3 to TRBJ2-3; 8 nucleotides line up with TRBD2. Per germline, CDR1 LGHNA and CDR2 YSLEER. This CDR3 region has 14 residues. V shed 4 bases, J shed 8 bases, and the junction held 8 bases outside the gene matches. CDR3 amino acids: CASSPPGTRATQYF. The DNA of the CDR3 is TGCGCCAGCAGCCCGCCCGGGACTAGGGCTACGCAGTATTTT.

This sequence joins TRBV9 and TRBJ1-2; 8 bases match TRBD1. This CDR3 is built from 15 residues. In germline, CDR1 is SGDLS, CDR2 YYNGEE. The V and J ends lost 4 bases and 4 bases, in that order; junction bases with no gene match: 9. CDR3: CASSLGDRPTYGYTF. The DNA for the CDR3 is TGTGCCAGCAGCCTGGGGGACAGGCCTACCTATGGCTACACCTTC.

This clone was observed a few times. The J gene is TRBJ2-3, the V gene TRBV30, with a possible D match to TRBD2 (7 bases). Germline CDR1 reads GTSNPN; CDR2 reads SVGIG (reference sequence). This CDR3 has 16 residues. Trimming took 3 bases from V and 2 from J, leaving 18 bases between them. CDR3 protein: CAWSLGGGAPTDTQYF. The CDR3 nucleotides read TGTGCCTGGAGCCTCGGAGGGGGGGCCCCCACAGATACGCAGTATTTT.

The rearrangement links TRBV7-2 to TRBJ2-5, with 12 bases fitting TRBD2. Germline trimming cut 5 bases from V and 6 bases from J; bases unmatched to any gene: 7. The CDR3 has 15 amino acids. Germline lookup yields CDR1 SGHTA and CDR2 FQGNSA. The DNA for the CDR3 is TGTGCCAGCAGCACCCGACTAGCGGGGGCGAAGACCCAGTACTTC. Translating it yields CASSTRLAGAKTQYF.

The chain combines TRBV5-1 with TRBJ2-3, with TRBD2 matching over 11 bases. Germline CDR1 and CDR2: SGHRS and YFSETQ. With V trimmed by 0 bases and J by 0 bases, 6 bases remained unmatched. The CDR3 spans 18 residues. CDR3 amino acids: CASSLALAGADSTDTQYF. The CDR3 DNA reads as TGCGCCAGCAGCTTGGCACTAGCGGGGGCGGATAGCACAGATACGCAGTATTTT.

V usage is TRBV6-2 or TRBV6-3 and J usage is TRBJ1-3, with 8 bases aligning to TRBD1. The germline gives CDR1 MNHEY, CDR2 SVGEGT. After removal of 2 bases from V and 4 bases from J, the junction contained 10 bases not matched to a gene. The CDR3 extends over 17 amino acids. The CDR3 nucleotides read TGTGCCAGCAGTTACAGACCGGACAGGGCGGGGGGAAACACCATATATTTT. Translating gives CASSYRPDRAGGNTIYF.